This is a list of T cell receptor beta chains from one sample in a study of control samples from healthy donors and cancer patients. Produced via immunoSEQ multiplex PCR; TCRdb's table is partial and in-frame only. This table holds over 100,000 clones, just under 95% found once. Sequenced sample: blood. Receptors originate from a man aged 18 to 29 in good health. Each CDR3 is given with its conserved first and last residue. Each record gives: D gene, clone size, J gene, V gene, CDR3 protein, CDR3 DNA. D genes are given only for firm matches. Some rows have no size entry. The others give once, few or many, or a class for an expanded clone.

.	.	TRBJ2-5	TRBV1	CTSSQTGRPKYQETQYF	TGCACCAGCAGCCAGACAGGGAGGCCAAAGTACCAAGAGACCCAGTACTTC
.	.	TRBJ2-7	TRBV19	CASSIDSGTEQYF	TGTGCCAGTAGTATAGATTCAGGGACCGAGCAGTACTTC
.	.	TRBJ2-2	TRBV11-2	CASSLIYGLRGNTGELFF	TGTGCCAGCAGCTTAATCTACGGATTGAGGGGGAACACCGGGGAGCTGTTTTTT
.	.	TRBJ1-5	TRBV9	CASSPGLGNSNQPQHF	TGTGCCAGCAGCCCGGGCTTGGGGAATAGCAATCAGCCCCAGCATTTT
TRBD1	once	TRBJ1-2	TRBV5-4	CASSFTRDRGNGYTF	TGTGCCAGCAGCTTTACCAGGGACAGGGGAAATGGCTACACCTTC
.	.	TRBJ1-1	TRBV2	CASSEAGNTEAFF	TGTGCCAGCAGTGAAGCGGGAAACACTGAAGCTTTCTTT
.	.	TRBJ1-1	TRBV6-5	CASSYEGQYTEAFF	TGTGCCAGCAGTTACGAGGGGCAATACACTGAAGCTTTCTTT
.	.	TRBJ2-3	TRBV3-1/TRBV3-2	CASSQTDTQYF	TGTGCCAGCAGCCAAACAGATACGCAGTATTTT
.	.	TRBJ1-1	TRBV12-3/TRBV12-4	CASSLPGEAFF	TGTGCCAGCAGTTTACCCGGGGAAGCTTTCTTT
.	.	TRBJ1-5	TRBV11-3	CAGGILPDSSNQPQHF	TGCGCGGGAGGGATTTTGCCAGACTCAAGCAATCAGCCCCAGCATTTT
.	.	TRBJ1-1	TRBV5-1	CASSLAAGRNTEAFF	TGCGCCAGCAGCTTGGCCGCAGGTAGGAACACTGAAGCTTTCTTT
.	.	TRBJ2-7	TRBV5-6	CASSAMGVTYEQYF	TGTGCCAGCAGCGCGATGGGGGTAACCTACGAGCAGTACTTC
TRBD2	.	TRBJ2-5	TRBV7-9	CASSFSGGETQYF	TGTGCCAGCAGCTTTAGCGGGGGGGAGACCCAGTACTTC
.	.	TRBJ1-2	TRBV5-4	CASSLVPGLMYGYTF	TGTGCCAGCAGCTTGGTCCCGGGGCTCATGTATGGCTACACCTTC
TRBD1	.	TRBJ1-5	TRBV30	CACTTGTGGQPQHF	TGTGCCTGCACCACCGGGACAGGAGGTCAGCCCCAGCATTTT
.	.	TRBJ2-3	TRBV14	CASSRGGADTQYF	TGTGCCAGCAGCCGGGGGGGCGCGGATACGCAGTATTTT
.	.	TRBJ2-3	TRBV4-1	CASSQGRLLVADTQYF	TGCGCCAGCAGCCAAGGGCGCCTGCTTGTCGCAGATACGCAGTATTTT
.	.	TRBJ2-7	TRBV21-1	CASSKEIAGQGVTYEQYF	TGTGCCAGCAGCAAAGAAATAGCGGGACAGGGGGTTACCTACGAGCAGTACTTC
TRBD1	.	TRBJ1-1	TRBV2	CASSLGTANTEAFF	TGTGCCAGCAGTCTCGGGACAGCAAACACTGAAGCTTTCTTT
TRBD2	.	TRBJ2-3	TRBV6-4	CASPPAGGRTDTQYF	TGTGCCAGCCCCCCCGCGGGGGGGCGGACAGATACGCAGTATTTT
.	once	TRBJ2-7	TRBV5-5	CASSSADEQYF	TGTGCCAGCAGCTCAGCAGACGAGCAGTACTTC
.	.	TRBJ1-2	TRBV2	CASSLPFYGYTF	TGTGCCAGCAGTCTACCATTTTATGGCTACACCTTC
.	.	TRBJ1-4	TRBV25-1	CASSAGHRNEKLFF	TGTGCCAGCAGTGCGGGACACCGAAATGAAAAACTGTTTTTT
TRBD2	.	TRBJ2-5	TRBV6-4	CASSVERGEGTQYF	TGTGCCAGCAGTGTCGAGCGGGGGGAAGGGACCCAGTACTTC
.	.	TRBJ2-5	TRBV4-1	CASSQGERWGQETQYF	TGCGCCAGCAGCCAAGGTGAGAGATGGGGACAAGAGACCCAGTACTTC
TRBD2	once	TRBJ2-3	TRBV5-1	CASSPGLDPDTQYF	TGCGCCAGCAGTCCGGGACTAGATCCAGATACGCAGTATTTT
.	.	TRBJ1-2	TRBV24-1	CATSIEGSGSNYGYTF	TGTGCCACCAGTATCGAGGGGAGTGGGTCTAACTATGGCTACACCTTC
TRBD1	.	TRBJ2-7	TRBV7-2	CASSLGGGVYEQYF	TGTGCCAGCAGCTTAGGAGGGGGCGTCTACGAGCAGTACTTC
TRBD1	once	TRBJ1-2	TRBV6-6	CASSFGQGNYGYTF	TGTGCCAGCAGTTTCGGACAGGGAAACTATGGCTACACCTTC
.	.	TRBJ2-3	TRBV5-4	CASREGGRPDTQYF	TGTGCCAGCAGGGAGGGGGGGCGCCCAGATACGCAGTATTTT
TRBD2	.	TRBJ2-5	TRBV5-1	CASSLRGGEETQYF	TGCGCCAGCAGCTTGCGGGGGGGCGAAGAGACCCAGTACTTC
.	.	TRBJ1-2	TRBV2	CASSELIAPEEEGYTF	TGTGCCAGCAGTGAATTAATTGCCCCAGAGGAGGAGGGCTACACCTTC
.	.	TRBJ2-2	TRBV6-6	CASSAGNTGELFF	TGTGCCAGCAGTGCGGGGAACACCGGGGAGCTGTTTTTT
TRBD1	few	TRBJ1-6	TRBV18	CASSPGQGESPLHF	TGTGCCAGCTCACCTGGACAGGGAGAATCACCCCTCCACTTT
.	.	TRBJ1-1	TRBV7-9	CASSSGDAEAFF	TGTGCCAGCAGCTCTGGAGATGCTGAAGCTTTCTTT
.	.	TRBJ2-7	TRBV5-1	CASSLDRGPYEQYF	TGCGCCAGCAGCTTGGATCGGGGACCCTACGAGCAGTACTTC
.	.	TRBJ1-1	TRBV6-6	CASKGPTEAFF	TGTGCCAGCAAAGGACCCACTGAAGCTTTCTTT
TRBD1	.	TRBJ1-2	TRBV4-1	CASSQEGTGGYGYTF	TGCGCCAGCAGCCAAGAAGGTACAGGGGGCTATGGCTACACCTTC
TRBD2	.	TRBJ2-3	TRBV6-2/TRBV6-3	CASSPLLAGGTYTDTQYF	TGTGCCAGCAGCCCCCTTCTAGCGGGGGGGACATACACAGATACGCAGTATTTT
.	.	TRBJ1-5	TRBV7-2	CASSLGDGNQPQHF	TGTGCCAGCAGCTTAGGAGACGGCAATCAGCCCCAGCATTTT
.	.	TRBJ1-2	TRBV9	CASSNQGPGYTF	TGTGCCAGCAGCAACCAGGGACCTGGCTACACCTTC
.	.	TRBJ2-3	TRBV20-1	CSASWRGLDTQYF	TGCAGTGCTAGTTGGAGGGGGCTCGATACGCAGTATTTT
.	.	TRBJ2-5	TRBV5-1	CASSLVNTDQETQYF	TGCGCCAGCAGCTTGGTAAACACGGACCAAGAGACCCAGTACTTC
TRBD2	.	TRBJ2-3	TRBV7-9	CASSEGLAGVADTQYF	TGTGCCAGCAGCGAGGGACTAGCGGGGGTTGCAGATACGCAGTATTTT
.	.	TRBJ2-1	TRBV6-6	CASSSLGLVQAHEQFF	TGTGCCAGCAGTTCGCTCGGGCTAGTTCAGGCCCATGAGCAGTTCTTC
.	once	TRBJ1-1	TRBV27	CASSLPGANEAFF	TGTGCCAGCAGTTTACCAGGGGCAAATGAAGCTTTCTTT
.	.	TRBJ1-1	TRBV29-1	CSVPLTTQGPGTEAFF	TGCAGCGTTCCCCTTACAACCCAGGGCCCGGGCACTGAAGCTTTCTTT
.	few	TRBJ1-2	TRBV7-3	CASSFRRGWGYTF	TGTGCCAGCAGCTTTCGCAGGGGCTGGGGCTACACCTTC
.	.	TRBJ1-2	TRBV27	CASSLSGGNYGYTF	TGTGCCAGCAGTTTATCAGGGGGTAACTATGGCTACACCTTC
.	few	TRBJ1-6	TRBV6-5	CASRGYNSPLHF	TGTGCCAGCAGGGGCTATAATTCACCCCTCCACTTT
TRBD2	.	TRBJ2-1	TRBV3-1/TRBV3-2	CASSFRVGWRGSYNEQFF	TGTGCCAGCAGCTTCCGGGTTGGGTGGCGGGGGTCCTACAATGAGCAGTTCTTC